The 24 T cell receptor beta chains given below trace back to one sample, sequenced in a study of lymphopenia after photon versus proton radiotherapy. Sequencing used immunoSEQ multiplex PCR; TCRdb keeps in-frame clones, though not all of them. The sample has 83,000 or so clones, about 83% seen once. The sequences come from peripheral blood, collected from a patient treated with proton-based radiotherapy. These receptors originate from a man in his 60s with pancreatic cancer.

The chain combines TRBV5-1 with TRBJ2-7; D is undetermined. V was cut by 1 base and J by 2 bases, with 10 bases left in between. Germline V CDR1 and CDR2: SGHRS, YFSETQ. The length of the CDR3 is 14 residues. The CDR3 region has the DNA TGCGCCAGCAGCTTGATTTCACCGGCCTACGAGCAGTACTTC. Protein: CASSLISPAYEQYF. Looking up the rest from reference TRBV5-1 and TRBJ2-7 gives the full variable domain: KAGVTQTPRYLIKTRGQQVTLSCSPISGHRSVSWYQQTPGQGLQFLFEYFSETQRNKGNFPGRFSGRQFSNSRSEMNVSTLELGDSALYLCASSLISPAYEQYFGPGTRLTVT.

The chain carries TRBV9 and TRBJ2-2; D gene uncertain. This CDR3 is built from 13 residues. Per the germline V gene, CDR1 is SGDLS and CDR2 is YYNGEE. V shed 2 bases and J shed 6 bases, with 8 bases lying between them. The CDR3 DNA sequence: TGTGCCAGCAGCGTGAATTCTCCCGGGGAGCTGTTTTTT. Translation gives CASSVNSPGELFF.

The rearrangement links TRBV14 to TRBJ2-4; D is unclear. The germline V gene encodes CDR1 SGHDN and CDR2 FVKESK. CDR3 length: 14 residues. V was shortened by 3 bases and J by 0 bases, with 6 bases between the two germline ends. CDR3 sequence: CASSQSLAKNIQYF. In DNA, the CDR3 is TGTGCCAGCAGCCAGAGTCTAGCCAAAAACATTCAGTACTTC.

This clone was detected only a few times. The chain has TRBV7-9 and TRBJ1-2; D not resolved. The CDR3 is made up of 12 amino acids. V was pared by 4 bases and J by 2 bases, with 5 bases between. From germline, CDR1 is SEHNR and CDR2 FQNEAQ (reference sequence). CDR3 amino acids: CASSSENYGYTF. The CDR3 nucleotides are TGTGCCAGCAGCTCCGAGAACTATGGCTACACCTTC.

Regarding this clone: The same CDR3 is also encoded by other DNA sequences in this sample. The chain employs TRBV7-9 and TRBJ2-3; tentatively, D is TRBD2 (5 bases). CDR3 length: 12 residues. The germline CDR1 and CDR2 sequences are SEHNR and FQNEAQ (reference sequence). V shed 8 bases and J shed 3 bases, with 9 bases lying between them. This chain's CDR3 is CASGGRTDTQYF. The CDR3 DNA reads as TGTGCCAGCGGCGGGCGGACAGATACGCAGTATTTT. Full variable domain (remainder filled in from reference TRBV7-9 and TRBJ2-3): DTGVSQNPRHKITKRGQNVTFRCDPISEHNRLYWYRQTLGQGPEFLTYFQNEAQLEKSRLLSDRFSAERPKGSFSTLEIQRTEQGDSAMYLCASGGRTDTQYFGPGTRLTVL.

The chain carries TRBV5-1 and TRBJ2-3; a possible D gene is TRBD1 (6 bases). This CDR3 spans 13 amino acids. Trimming stripped 3 bases from V and 5 bases from J, with 10 bases between. The germline V gene encodes CDR1 SGHRS and CDR2 YFSETQ. CDR3 bases: TGCGCCAGCAGCTCTCCACAGGGAGATACGCAGTATTTT. This gives the protein CASSSPQGDTQYF.

This sequence joins TRBV2 and TRBJ2-1, with TRBD2 matching 11 bases. CDR3 length: 16 residues. Germline V gene data show CDR1 as SNHLY and CDR2 as FYNNEI. After removal of 3 bases from V and 6 bases from J, the junction contained 7 bases not matched to a gene. The CDR3 here is CASSDIAGGHGNEQFF. The CDR3 region has the DNA TGTGCCAGCAGTGACATAGCGGGAGGGCATGGCAATGAGCAGTTCTTC.

The chain has TRBV6-5 and TRBJ2-7, with a tentative D call TRBD1 (5 bases). The germline V gene encodes CDR1 MNHEY and CDR2 SVGAGI. The CDR3 extends over 13 amino acids. Trimming pared 6 bases from V and 0 bases from J, leaving 9 bases between. The CDR3 protein is CASRRQGSYEQYF. As DNA, the CDR3 is TGTGCCAGCAGGCGCCAGGGCTCCTACGAGCAGTACTTC.

The chain couples TRBV4-1 to TRBJ2-7, with D maybe TRBD2 (7 bases). This CDR3 has 16 residues. The V gene lost 4 bases and the J gene lost 4 bases, with 20 bases spanning the gap. CDR1 is MGHRA and CDR2 is YSYEKL in the germline V gene. The CDR3 loop is CASSPTVGGAGYEQYF. In DNA form, the CDR3 reads TGCGCCAGCAGCCCAACAGTAGGGGGGGCGGGGTACGAGCAGTACTTC.

The chain employs TRBV13 and TRBJ2-3; 11 nucleotides agree with TRBD2. The trim removed 5 bases at V and 4 bases at J, leaving 5 bases unmatched. This CDR3 contains 15 residues. Germline V gene lookup returns CDR1 PRHDT and CDR2 FYEKMQ (reference sequence). In DNA form, the CDR3 reads TGTGCCAGCAGCCCCCGGACTAGCGGGCCAGATACGCAGTATTTT. It translates to CASSPRTSGPDTQYF.

The CDR3 loop is CASSATGPNTEAFF. CDR3 sequence (DNA): TGTGCCAGCAGTGCAACAGGCCCGAACACTGAAGCTTTCTTT. The J gene is TRBJ1-1, the V gene TRBV6-5; perhaps TRBD1 as D (5 bases). V was cut by 5 bases and J by 1 base, with 11 bases left in between. Germline CDR1 MNHEY, CDR2 SVGAGI. There are 14 residues in the CDR3.

This chain uses TRBV9 with TRBJ2-5; possible D gene TRBD1, 6 bases. V shed 2 bases and J shed 5 bases, with 19 bases lying between them. CDR1 is SGDLS, CDR2 YYNGEE, per germline. The CDR3 has 16 residues. The CDR3 nucleotides read TGTGCCAGCAGCGTTTCAGGGACACCCAGTAGGGAGACCCAGTACTTC. Amino acids: CASSVSGTPSRETQYF. Based on the CDR3 plus reference TRBV9 and TRBJ2-5, the full variable domain is DSGVTQTPKHLITATGQRVTLRCSPRSGDLSVYWYQQSLDQGLQFLIQYYNGEERAKGNILERFSAQQFPDLHSELNLSSLELGDSALYFCASSVSGTPSRETQYFGPGTRLLVL.

The rearrangement joins TRBV6-6 to TRBJ2-7; unclear D gene. The CDR3 covers 15 residues. Germline CDR1 and CDR2: MNHNY and SVGAGI (reference sequence). Trimming cost V 0 bases and J 2 bases, with 11 bases left between them. CDR3 bases: TGTGCCAGCAGTTACTCGGCCACAGTTCCCTACGAGCAGTACTTC. It specifies CASSYSATVPYEQYF.

This chain links TRBV28 with TRBJ2-1, with 12 bases aligning to TRBD1. CDR1 and CDR2 (germline): MDHEN, SYDVKM. The CDR3 has 15 amino acids. J gave up 8 bases and V 2 bases, and 4 bases lay outside the gene matches. CDR3 in DNA: TGTGCCAGCAGTTTAGGGGACAGGGGGCGGGATGAGCAGTTCTTC. This gives the protein CASSLGDRGRDEQFF.

The chain joins TRBV5-1 to TRBJ2-7, with D perhaps TRBD1 or TRBD2 (5 bases each). V was shortened by 4 bases and J by 2 bases, with 13 bases between the two germline ends. CDR1 is SGHRS, CDR2 YFSETQ, per germline. This CDR3 comprises 14 residues. The DNA of the CDR3 is TGCGCCAGCAGCATCCGGGACCACACCTACGAGCAGTACTTC. This translates into CASSIRDHTYEQYF.

V gene TRBV6-5 combines with J gene TRBJ2-7; D gene uncertain. The germline V and J ends were trimmed by 3 bases and 2 bases, with 11 bases remaining between them. The CDR3 runs to 14 residues. Germline V lookup: CDR1 MNHEY, CDR2 SVGAGI. This CDR3 is CASSYFGVPYEQYF. CDR3 bases: TGTGCCAGCAGTTATTTTGGGGTGCCCTACGAGCAGTACTTC.

This chain uses TRBV5-1 with TRBJ2-7; a possible D gene is TRBD1 (6 bases). The CDR3 consists of 14 residues. Trimming cost V 4 bases and J 2 bases, with 13 bases left between them. Germline CDR1 reads SGHRS; CDR2 reads YFSETQ. The CDR3 DNA reads TGCGCCAGCAGCGCCGGACAGAATGCCTACGAGCAGTACTTC. Amino acids: CASSAGQNAYEQYF.

The rearrangement uses TRBV29-1 and TRBJ2-7, with 8 bases that match TRBD1. From germline, CDR1 is SQVTM and CDR2 ANQGSEA. Unmatched junction bases numbered 8, after V lost 5 bases and J lost 2 bases. The CDR3 totals 14 residues. CDR3 loop: CSVIQGVTTYEQYF. CDR3 nucleotide sequence: TGCAGCGTTATACAGGGGGTAACTACCTACGAGCAGTACTTC.

This chain joins TRBV7-9 and TRBJ1-4, with 7 bases aligning to TRBD1. Germline CDR1 SEHNR, CDR2 FQNEAQ (reference sequence). The V and J ends lost 1 base and 11 bases, in that order; junction bases with no gene match: 4. The CDR3 covers 13 residues. CDR3 nucleotide sequence: TGTGCCAGCAGCTTAGTACAGGGGAAGAAACTGTTTTTT. It specifies CASSLVQGKKLFF.

The gene calls are TRBV5-1 and TRBJ1-2, with D hard to call. CDR3 length: 13 residues. V was pared by 0 bases and J by 6 bases, with 9 bases between. In germline, CDR1 is SGHRS, CDR2 YFSETQ. The CDR3 protein is CASSLAEYDGYTF. The CDR3 DNA reads TGCGCCAGCAGCTTGGCGGAGTACGATGGCTACACCTTC.

The chain has TRBV28 and TRBJ1-4, with 10 bases that match TRBD1. CDR3 length: 14 residues. Germline V CDR1 and CDR2: MDHEN, SYDVKM. Germline trimming cut 6 bases from V and 10 bases from J; bases unmatched to any gene: 8. The CDR3 reads CASSRTGGTGKLFF. CDR3 DNA: TGTGCCAGCAGCCGGACAGGGGGGACGGGAAAACTGTTTTTT.

The chain links TRBV20-1 to TRBJ2-3; D could derive from TRBD1 or TRBD2 (5 bases each). The CDR3 length is 11 residues. V was clipped by 3 bases and J by 14 bases, with 15 bases between them. Germline loops: CDR1 DFQATT, CDR2 SNEGSKA (reference sequence). The CDR3 reads CSARLGDHGYF. CDR3 sequence (DNA): TGCAGTGCTAGGTTAGGGGACCATGGGTATTTT.

This chain uses TRBV5-4 with TRBJ2-5; D remains unclear. The CDR3 totals 14 residues. The germline CDR1 and CDR2 sequences are SGHNT and YYREEE (reference sequence). With 4 bases removed from V and 2 bases from J, the gap between germline ends came to 12 bases. The CDR3 bases are TGTGCCAGCAGCCACAAAAGGGAACAAGAGACCCAGTACTTC. This translates into CASSHKREQETQYF.

The V and J genes are TRBV4-2 and TRBJ2-1; D remains unclear. Per germline, CDR1 LGHNA and CDR2 YNFKEQ. The CDR3 extends over 13 amino acids. The V and J ends lost 0 bases and 9 bases respectively, with 9 bases between them. The CDR3 nucleotides read TGTGCCAGCAGCCAAGATAGGGAAGGTGAGCAGTTCTTC. It translates to CASSQDREGEQFF.